The 27 T cell receptor beta chains below were found in one sample sequenced in a study of OX40 agonist ivuxolimab in advanced cancers. Method: immunoSEQ multiplex PCR; TCRdb's copy keeps in-frame clones and lacks some. The sample yields 37,000 or so clones, around 85% seen once. Sequenced material: CD4+ or CD8+ T cells sorted from blood, taken in a trial of the OX40 agonist ivuxolimab. Source of these receptors: an adult with an advanced solid tumor such as melanoma, head and neck, liver or kidney cancer.

The V and J genes are TRBV18 and TRBJ1-1, with D unresolved. From germline, CDR1 is KGHSH and CDR2 LQKENI. The length of the CDR3 is 12 residues. Trimming took off 3 bases at V and 4 bases at J, with 6 bases between the two ends. CDR3 DNA: TGTGCCAGCTCACCCGACCCCACTGAAGCTTTCTTT. It specifies CASSPDPTEAFF.

This sequence joins TRBV6-1 and TRBJ2-1; 7 nucleotides agree with TRBD2. Germline V gene lookup returns CDR1 MNHNS and CDR2 SASEGT. Trimming removed 4 bases from V and 7 bases from J; junction bases left unmatched: 10. The CDR3 covers 15 residues. The CDR3: CASSALTGEGNEQFF. CDR3 nucleotides: TGTGCCAGCAGTGCGTTGACTGGGGAGGGTAATGAGCAGTTCTTC.

This chain connects TRBV7-2 to TRBJ1-6; D uncertain. The CDR3 totals 15 residues. V was shortened by 1 base and J by 2 bases, with 6 bases between the two germline ends. Germline V CDR1 and CDR2: SGHTA, FQGNSA. The CDR3 sequence is CASSLGFPYNSPLHF. DNA for the CDR3: TGTGCCAGCAGCTTAGGATTTCCCTATAATTCACCCCTCCACTTT.

The CDR3 DNA reads TGTGCCAGCAGCCAACGGGCCTACTCAGTTCTAGCCAAAAACATTCAGTACTTC. This translates into CASSQRAYSVLAKNIQYF. The genes are TRBV14 and TRBJ2-4; D is undetermined. Germline V lookup: CDR1 SGHDN, CDR2 FVKESK. With 2 bases removed from V and 0 bases from J, the gap between germline ends came to 17 bases. The CDR3 runs 18 residues.

The chain uses TRBV4-1 and TRBJ2-7; possibly TRBD2 for D (6 bases). Germline V gene sequence: CDR1 MGHRA, CDR2 YSYEKL. This CDR3 is 13 amino acids long. V was shortened by 4 bases and J by 5 bases, with 12 bases between the two germline ends. Here the CDR3 reads CASSLGGLDEQYF. CDR3 nucleotide sequence: TGCGCCAGCAGCCTAGGAGGGCTCGACGAGCAGTACTTC.

The J gene is TRBJ1-1, the V gene TRBV19; TRBD1 might be the D (6 bases). Germline V lookup: CDR1 LNHDA, CDR2 SQIVND (reference sequence). The CDR3 spans 14 residues. The V end lost 5 bases, the J end lost 3 bases, and 13 bases lay between the germline ends. CDR3 sequence reads: CASSWDTSYTEAFF. Here the CDR3 DNA reads TGTGCCAGTAGTTGGGACACCTCGTACACTGAAGCTTTCTTT.

The J gene is TRBJ2-7, the V gene TRBV11-2, with D maybe TRBD1 (5 bases). This CDR3 has 15 residues. V lost 1 base, J lost 0 bases, and 10 bases lay in between. Germline CDR1 reads SGHAT; CDR2 reads FQNNGV. DNA of the CDR3: TGTGCCAGCAGCTTAGCTTTTACAGGCTCCTACGAGCAGTACTTC. This gives the protein CASSLAFTGSYEQYF.

This clone has only one observation. The junction and the germline gene differ at one end; a read error may be behind it. V gene TRBV2 combines with J gene TRBJ2-1, with 9 positions matching TRBD1. CDR3 size: 11 residues. Germline-derived CDR1 and CDR2 are SNHLY and FYNNEI. CDR3 coding DNA: TGTGCCAGCAGTTTCCGGGACAGGGCGGTCTTC. Amino acids: CASSFRDRAVF.

This clone came up once. In nucleotides, the CDR3 is TGTGCCAGCAGCTCCCGGGTCTCCGAGCAGTACTTC. Translating gives CASSSRVSEQYF. The J gene is TRBJ2-7, the V gene TRBV7-2; D gene ambiguous. CDR3 size: 12 residues. Trimming cost V 4 bases and J 6 bases, with 10 bases left between them. CDR1 and CDR2 (germline): SGHTA, FQGNSA. The whole variable domain, remainder taken from reference TRBV7-2 and TRBJ2-7, is GAGVSQSPSNKVTEKGKDVELRCDPISGHTALYWYRQSLGQGLEFLIYFQGNSAPDKSGLPSDRFSAERTGGSVSTLTIQRTQQEDSAVYLCASSSRVSEQYFGPGTRLTVT.

In its sample, this clone was seen once. This sequence joins TRBV4-1 and TRBJ2-1, with D perhaps assigned TRBD1 or TRBD2 (5 bases each). This CDR3 is built from 16 residues. Trimming cost V 5 bases and J 0 bases, with 14 bases left between them. Per the germline V gene, CDR1 is MGHRA and CDR2 is YSYEKL. CDR3 region: CASSKWSGGSYNEQFF. Written as DNA, the CDR3 is TGCGCCAGCAGCAAATGGAGTGGGGGCTCCTACAATGAGCAGTTCTTC.

V usage is TRBV7-9 and J usage is TRBJ2-1, with 8 bases lining up with TRBD2. The germline V gene encodes CDR1 SEHNR and CDR2 FQNEAQ (reference sequence). V was pared by 1 base and J by 8 bases, with 4 bases of the junction left unmatched. The CDR3 sequence is 14 residues long. The CDR3, as DNA: TGTGCCAGCAGCTTAGACGGGAGGGCCGATGAGCAGTTCTTC. Protein product: CASSLDGRADEQFF.

This clone was seen many times. The V gene is TRBV6-4, the J gene TRBJ2-6; D remains unclear. Trimming shortened V by 2 bases and J by 0 bases, and 2 bases separated the two germline ends. CDR3 length equals 14 residues. Per germline, CDR1 MRHNA and CDR2 SNTAGT. CDR3 in amino acids: CASSDNSGANVLTF. In nucleotides, the CDR3 is TGTGCCAGCAGTGACAACTCTGGGGCCAACGTCCTGACTTTC.

This clone has a handful of counts. The chain has TRBV11-2 and TRBJ1-2; tentatively, D is TRBD1 (5 bases). There are 12 residues in the CDR3. The ends were cut back, 0 bases at V and 8 bases at J, with 7 bases in the middle. The germline CDR1 and CDR2 sequences are SGHAT and FQNNGV. CDR3 coding DNA: TGTGCCAGCAGCTTAGAAGGGGACGGCTACACCTTC. This translates into CASSLEGDGYTF.

This clone was recorded once. The chain is built from TRBV11-1 and TRBJ1-2, with TRBD1 as a possible D gene (5 bases). Germline V gene sequence: CDR1 SGHAT, CDR2 FQDESV (reference sequence). Trimming removed 3 bases at V and 6 bases at J, with 17 bases between. The CDR3 length is 15 residues. The CDR3 nucleotides are TGTGCCAGCAGCTTGGACGGGACTGCCCAACATGGCTACACCTTC. Encoded protein: CASSLDGTAQHGYTF.

The table lists this clone with a few counts. The rearrangement joins TRBV2 to TRBJ1-2; D perhaps matches TRBD1 (5 bases). Germline CDR1 reads SNHLY; CDR2 reads FYNNEI. CDR3 length equals 14 residues. Between the trimmed V and J ends, which lost 2 bases and 4 bases, there was a span of 11 bases. The DNA for the CDR3 is TGTGCCAGCAGTGAAAGGGGTGCGACCTATGGCTACACCTTC. It is translated as CASSERGATYGYTF.

The chain employs TRBV19 and TRBJ2-6; D may be TRBD1 (6 bases). Looked up from germline, CDR1 is LNHDA and CDR2 is SQIVND (reference sequence). The CDR3 is made up of 16 amino acids. V lost 9 bases and J 0 bases, leaving 15 bases between the germline ends. In DNA form, the CDR3 reads TGTGCCAGCCATCCGGGACAAACCTCTGGGGCCAACGTCCTGACTTTC. Protein product: CASHPGQTSGANVLTF.

V gene TRBV29-1 combines with J gene TRBJ2-5; a possible D gene is TRBD2 (5 bases). CDR3 size: 12 residues. CDR1 and CDR2 (germline): SQVTM, ANQGSEA. The ends were cut back, 4 bases at V and 1 base at J, with 7 bases in the middle. The CDR3 protein is CSVGAAQETQYF. The CDR3 DNA sequence: TGCAGCGTTGGAGCGGCCCAAGAGACCCAGTACTTC.

This rearrangement joins TRBV2 to TRBJ1-4; TRBD1 matches 8 bases. Losses at the gene ends were 6 bases for V and 8 bases for J; bases not matched to a gene: 8. The CDR3 sequence is 14 residues long. Germline CDR1 SNHLY, CDR2 FYNNEI. CDR3 sequence: CASRDRESREKLFF. The CDR3 coding sequence is TGTGCCAGCAGGGACAGGGAATCCCGCGAAAAACTGTTTTTT.

The J gene is TRBJ2-3, the V gene TRBV2; TRBD1 might be the D (5 bases). There are 14 residues in the CDR3. Trimming stripped 3 bases from V and 2 bases from J, with 9 bases between. The V gene's germline CDR1 is SNHLY and CDR2 FYNNEI. The CDR3 loop is CASSDKGITDTQYF. The CDR3 DNA is TGTGCCAGCAGTGACAAGGGGATCACAGATACGCAGTATTTT.

The J gene is TRBJ2-1, the V gene TRBV7-2, with TRBD2 matching 11 bases. CDR3 size: 18 residues. Trimming cost V 7 bases and J 5 bases; bases outside gene matches: 16. Germline-derived CDR1 and CDR2 are SGHTA and FQGNSA. CDR3 sequence (DNA): TGTGCCAGCAACTACGCGATGGGGGCACTAGCGGGAGACAATGAGCAGTTCTTC. Translation: CASNYAMGALAGDNEQFF.

The rearrangement links TRBV5-4 to TRBJ2-3; 7 bases fit TRBD2. This CDR3 region has 14 residues. V shed 9 bases, J shed 4 bases, and the junction held 11 bases outside the gene matches. The V gene's germline CDR1 is SGHNT and CDR2 YYREEE (reference sequence). The CDR3 loop is CATSPTSPADTQYF. CDR3 in DNA: TGTGCCACCTCCCCGACTAGCCCCGCAGATACGCAGTATTTT.

This rearrangement joins TRBV7-8 to TRBJ2-3; D is uncertain. From germline, CDR1 is SGHVS and CDR2 FQNEAQ. The V end lost 7 bases, the J end lost 1 base, and 12 bases lay between the germline ends. The CDR3 spans 14 residues. The CDR3 reads CASKFSSGTDTQYF. For the CDR3, the DNA is TGTGCCAGCAAATTTAGCTCGGGCACAGATACGCAGTATTTT.

V is TRBV18 and J is TRBJ2-1; D unclear. This CDR3 is 14 amino acids long. Germline values: CDR1 KGHSH, CDR2 LQKENI. The V end was cut by 1 base, the J end by 4 bases, with 8 bases between. The chain's CDR3 is CASSPQKQYNEQFF. The DNA of the CDR3 is TGTGCCAGCTCACCACAGAAACAGTACAATGAGCAGTTCTTC.

The V call is TRBV9, the J call TRBJ1-5; a possible D gene is TRBD1 (5 bases). V lost 1 base, J lost 0 bases, and 8 bases lay in between. The germline gives CDR1 SGDLS, CDR2 YYNGEE. There are 15 residues in the CDR3. This CDR3 reads CASSVRGDSNQPQHF. In DNA form, the CDR3 reads TGTGCCAGCAGCGTAAGAGGGGATAGCAATCAGCCCCAGCATTTT.

In the case of this clone: No DNA is shown, since the ends of the CDR3 on it are uncertain; the CDR3 is the one TCRdb lists. This rearrangement joins TRBV28 to TRBJ2-7. With termini counted, the CDR3 has 12 amino acids. Germline V gene sequence: CDR1 MDHEN, CDR2 SYDVKM. CDR3 sequence reads: CASSSSKVEQYF.

The chain links TRBV5-1 to TRBJ2-5; D not certain. The germline gives CDR1 SGHRS, CDR2 YFSETQ. The CDR3 loop spans 14 amino acids. V shed 1 base and J shed 1 base, with 8 bases lying between them. In DNA, the CDR3 is TGCGCCAGCAGCTTGAATGTGGGCCAAGAGACCCAGTACTTC. This translates into CASSLNVGQETQYF.

The J gene is TRBJ2-3, the V gene TRBV4-1; 12 bases map to TRBD2. The V gene end was trimmed by 7 bases and the J gene end by 1 base; junction bases not matched to a gene: 12. There are 18 residues in the CDR3. Germline V lookup: CDR1 MGHRA, CDR2 YSYEKL. The CDR3 DNA reads as TGCGCCAGCAATCCGAGGACTAGCGGGGTAGTAGGCACAGATACGCAGTATTTT. It translates to CASNPRTSGVVGTDTQYF.